These T cell receptor beta chains were read from a single sample in a study of human T cells and chemical hapten exposure. TCRdb redid the calling of the RACE reads with MiXCR, one entry per CDR3 protein. The data hold 300,000 to 450,000 distinct CDR3 sequences, with roughly 4.8% observed a single time. The sample here was whole blood, taken in connection with sensitization to the hapten diphenylcyclopropenone (DPC). Every receptor here comes from a woman between 50 and 59 years old with alopecia areata. Some clones in this sample may be carry-over from other donors' samples. Both conserved end residues are part of each CDR3. A D gene is named only where the DNA matches it firmly. Clone size is not always given. Where it is, it says once, few, many or a class for expanded clones.

J gene: TRBJ2-7; D gene: TRBD1; clone size: -; V gene: TRBV25-1; CDR3 protein: CASRGQGVYEQYF; CDR3 DNA: TGTGCCAGCAGAGGACAGGGGGTTTACGAGCAGTACTTC
J gene: TRBJ1-1; D gene: -; clone size: many; V gene: TRBV20-1; CDR3 protein: CSAKEGNPTEAFF; CDR3 DNA: TGCAGTGCTAAGGAGGGGAATCCCACTGAAGCTTTCTTT
J gene: TRBJ1-1; D gene: -; clone size: -; V gene: TRBV21-1; CDR3 protein: CASSKPEPNTEAFF; CDR3 DNA: TGTGCCAGCAGCAAACCCGAACCCAACACTGAAGCTTTCTTT
J gene: TRBJ1-4; D gene: -; clone size: many; V gene: TRBV6-1; CDR3 protein: CASGGRPTERTNEKLFF; CDR3 DNA: TGTGCCAGCGGTGGTAGGCCTACCGAACGCACTAATGAAAAACTGTTTTTT
J gene: TRBJ2-1; D gene: TRBD1; clone size: many; V gene: TRBV24-1; CDR3 protein: CATSDPRTGDNNEQFF; CDR3 DNA: TGTGCCACCAGTGACCCCCGGACAGGGGACAATAATGAGCAGTTCTTC
J gene: TRBJ2-1; D gene: -; clone size: many; V gene: TRBV12-3/TRBV12-4; CDR3 protein: CASSFGRSYNEQFF; CDR3 DNA: TGTGCCAGCAGTTTCGGCCGCTCCTACAATGAGCAGTTCTTC
J gene: TRBJ2-5; D gene: -; clone size: -; V gene: TRBV2; CDR3 protein: CASRGLGVGTQYF; CDR3 DNA: TGTGCCAGCAGAGGACTCGGCGTCGGGACCCAGTACTTC
J gene: TRBJ1-2; D gene: -; clone size: many; V gene: TRBV6-5; CDR3 protein: CASRYMGDLNYGYTF; CDR3 DNA: TGTGCCAGCAGATACATGGGGGATCTGAACTATGGCTACACCTTC
J gene: TRBJ1-2; D gene: -; clone size: few; V gene: TRBV6-1; CDR3 protein: CASSEQAGHGYTF; CDR3 DNA: TGTGCCAGCAGTGAACAAGCGGGGCATGGCTACACCTTC
J gene: TRBJ2-3; D gene: -; clone size: few; V gene: TRBV29-1; CDR3 protein: CSVEIAVGADTQYF; CDR3 DNA: TGCAGCGTTGAGATAGCGGTGGGGGCAGATACGCAGTATTTT
J gene: TRBJ1-5; D gene: -; clone size: many; V gene: TRBV12-3/TRBV12-4; CDR3 protein: CASSSDQPQHF; CDR3 DNA: TGTGCCAGCAGTTCTGACCAGCCCCAGCATTTT
J gene: TRBJ2-3; D gene: TRBD2; clone size: many; V gene: TRBV5-1; CDR3 protein: CASSSEPSGGEDTQYF; CDR3 DNA: TGCGCCAGCAGCTCCGAGCCTAGCGGGGGGGAAGATACGCAGTATTTT
J gene: TRBJ1-6; D gene: -; clone size: many; V gene: TRBV12-3/TRBV12-4; CDR3 protein: CASSLVGNGNSPLHF; CDR3 DNA: TGTGCCAGCAGTTTAGTCGGGAATGGAAATTCACCCCTCCACTTT
J gene: TRBJ2-7; D gene: -; clone size: many; V gene: TRBV20-1; CDR3 protein: CSARVTYEQYF; CDR3 DNA: TGCAGTGCTAGGGTGACCTACGAGCAGTACTTC
J gene: TRBJ2-7; D gene: -; clone size: few; V gene: TRBV7-3; CDR3 protein: CASSRSSPNEQYF; CDR3 DNA: TGTGCCAGCAGCCGATCCTCTCCTAACGAGCAGTACTTC
J gene: TRBJ2-7; D gene: -; clone size: many; V gene: TRBV27; CDR3 protein: CASSYRDSYEQYF; CDR3 DNA: TGTGCCAGCAGTTACCGGGACTCCTACGAGCAGTACTTC
J gene: TRBJ2-2; D gene: -; clone size: many; V gene: TRBV10-3; CDR3 protein: CAIRGTENTGELFF; CDR3 DNA: TGTGCCATCCGCGGGACGGAGAACACCGGGGAGCTGTTTTTT
J gene: TRBJ1-5; D gene: TRBD1; clone size: many; V gene: TRBV27; CDR3 protein: CASSLTGDGNQPQHF; CDR3 DNA: TGTGCCAGCAGCCTGACAGGGGATGGCAATCAGCCCCAGCATTTT
J gene: TRBJ2-3; D gene: -; clone size: few; V gene: TRBV11-2; CDR3 protein: CASRPPVGDTQYF; CDR3 DNA: TGTGCCAGCCGCCCTCCCGTTGGGGATACGCAGTATTTT
J gene: TRBJ2-1; D gene: -; clone size: many; V gene: TRBV27; CDR3 protein: CASRPLQGNNEQFF; CDR3 DNA: TGTGCCAGCAGACCCCTGCAGGGTAACAATGAGCAGTTCTTC
J gene: TRBJ1-6; D gene: -; clone size: -; V gene: TRBV2; CDR3 protein: CASRGYFGPNSPLHF; CDR3 DNA: TGTGCCAGCAGAGGATACTTCGGACCGAATTCACCCCTCCACTTT
J gene: TRBJ2-7; D gene: -; clone size: few; V gene: TRBV3-1; CDR3 protein: CASSPGPEPAYEQYF; CDR3 DNA: TGTGCCAGCAGCCCAGGTCCCGAACCGGCCTACGAGCAGTACTTC
J gene: TRBJ2-7; D gene: TRBD2; clone size: -; V gene: TRBV20-1; CDR3 protein: CSARPLAGRVEQYF; CDR3 DNA: TGCAGTGCTAGACCCCTAGCGGGTCGCGTAGAGCAGTACTTC
J gene: TRBJ2-7; D gene: TRBD1; clone size: -; V gene: TRBV6-2/TRBV6-3; CDR3 protein: CASSYSTGYEQYF; CDR3 DNA: TGTGCCAGCAGTTACTCGACAGGGTACGAGCAGTACTTC
J gene: TRBJ1-2; D gene: TRBD1; clone size: many; V gene: TRBV3-1; CDR3 protein: CASSQRDRGIRGYGYTF; CDR3 DNA: TGTGCCAGCAGCCAACGGGACAGGGGGATCCGAGGCTATGGCTACACCTTC
J gene: TRBJ2-6; D gene: -; clone size: few; V gene: TRBV6-1; CDR3 protein: CASSKQYSGANVLTF; CDR3 DNA: TGTGCCAGCAGTAAACAGTACTCTGGGGCCAACGTCCTGACTTTC
J gene: TRBJ1-1; D gene: -; clone size: many; V gene: TRBV12-3/TRBV12-4; CDR3 protein: CASSVRVTEAFF; CDR3 DNA: TGTGCCAGCAGTGTCAGGGTAACTGAAGCTTTCTTT